Reported below is one T cell receptor (beta chain). Its antigen remains unidentified. These data belong to a study of monozygotic twins with inflammatory bowel disease. Findings of the study overall: Among the T cells, different subtypes could not be distinguished. Differing immunosuppressive treatments may have added variability to patient repertoires. For repertoire similarity, concordant twins did not differ from discordant twins, possibly because power was limited.

The germline V gene has CDR1 MNHEY and CDR2 SVGAGI. CDR3 length equals 18 residues. Addition of UMIs with a 6-nucleotide sample barcode was achieved by template switching. From its re-call of the 5' RACE reads, TCRdb lists each CDR3 protein once, without DNA. Its table records over 150,000 distinct CDR3 sequences. The rearrangement uses TRBV6-5 and TRBJ2-3. The receptor comes from a human donor with ulcerative colitis or Crohn's disease, or a healthy co-twin of an affected twin (not recorded which). Sequences were obtained from blood. The CDR3 loop reads CASSYSGPDGTSTDTQYF.